The sample holds many counts of the clone carrying this T cell receptor beta chain. No antigen is known for it. Authors of the study amplified TCR beta CDR3 regions from RNA transcripts. TCR CDR3 regions were first amplified by RT-PCR with HTBI primers. TCRdb reprocessed the multiplex PCR reads via MiXCR and lists one record per CDR3 protein. Among about 760,000 distinct CDR3 sequences listed, about 35% were seen once. In patients aged 18 to 65, hyperthyroidism was newly diagnosed, with duration under 2 months. Extraction of PBMCs used 10 ml of fresh peripheral blood. The entry originates in a study of T cells in Graves' hyperthyroidism and ophthalmopathy. From germline, CDR1 is SQVTM and CDR2 ANQGSEA. The CDR3 length is 13 residues. Trimming cost V 3 bases and J 7 bases; bases outside gene matches: 8. General study results and limits: In blood, most of the thyroid clonotypes expanded above 0.001 were also present.

This chain joins TRBV29-1 and TRBJ2-7; 8 bases line up with TRBD1. This receptor was taken from a woman between 35 and 50 years old with Graves' hyperthyroidism. Sequenced input: blood. CDR3 sequence: CSVDWQGAREQYF. The DNA for the CDR3 is TGCAGCGTTGACTGGCAGGGGGCTAGGGAGCAGTACTTC.